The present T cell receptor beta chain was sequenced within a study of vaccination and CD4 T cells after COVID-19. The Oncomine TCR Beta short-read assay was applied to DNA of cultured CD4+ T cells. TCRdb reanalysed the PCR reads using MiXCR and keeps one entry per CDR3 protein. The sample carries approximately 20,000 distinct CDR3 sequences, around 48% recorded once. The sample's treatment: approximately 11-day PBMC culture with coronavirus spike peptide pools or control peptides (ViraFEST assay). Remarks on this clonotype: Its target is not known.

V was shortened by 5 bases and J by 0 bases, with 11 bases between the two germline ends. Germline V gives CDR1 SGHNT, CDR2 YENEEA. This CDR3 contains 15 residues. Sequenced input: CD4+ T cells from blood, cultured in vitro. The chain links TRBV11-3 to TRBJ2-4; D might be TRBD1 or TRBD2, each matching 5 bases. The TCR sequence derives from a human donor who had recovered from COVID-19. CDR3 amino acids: CASSRDLLAKNIQYF. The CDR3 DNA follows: TGTGCCAGCAGCCGGGACCTATTAGCCAAAAACATTCAGTACTTC.